The clone carrying this TCR beta chain was detected ten times or more. What it recognizes is unknown. The data were taken from a study of T cells in Graves' hyperthyroidism and ophthalmopathy. The investigators amplified TCR beta CDR3 regions from RNA transcripts. HTBI primers were employed in a first-round RT-PCR of the TCR CDR3. TCRdb re-analysed the multiplex PCR reads in MiXCR, keeping a single row per CDR3 protein. Of about 720,000 distinct CDR3 sequences listed, about a sixth are singletons. Lactation, pregnancy, other autoimmune disease or uncontrolled infection excluded patients. Cells are PBMCs isolated from around 9.4 ml of fresh blood. Findings and limits, study-wide: The model's output predicted ophthalmopathy at a median of roughly 6.9 months prior to onset.

Germline V gene sequence: CDR1 LGHDT, CDR2 YNNKEL (reference sequence). Trimming shortened V by 1 base and J by 4 bases, and 16 bases separated the two germline ends. The CDR3 has 16 residues. The receptor's source is a man younger than 30 with Graves' hyperthyroidism. The V and J genes are TRBV3-1 and TRBJ1-2; no reliable D call. The sequenced sample consisted of blood. The CDR3 DNA sequence: TGTGCCAGCAGCCAAGCCTTTCAGTGGGCGGCCTATGGCTACACCTTC. As protein: CASSQAFQWAAYGYTF. Complete variable domain (other parts from reference TRBV3-1 and TRBJ1-2): DTAVSQTPKYLVTQMGNDKSIKCEQNLGHDTMYWYKQDSKKFLKIMFSYNNKELIINETVPNRFSPKSPDKAHLNLHINSLELGDSAVYFCASSQAFQWAAYGYTFGSGTRLTVV.